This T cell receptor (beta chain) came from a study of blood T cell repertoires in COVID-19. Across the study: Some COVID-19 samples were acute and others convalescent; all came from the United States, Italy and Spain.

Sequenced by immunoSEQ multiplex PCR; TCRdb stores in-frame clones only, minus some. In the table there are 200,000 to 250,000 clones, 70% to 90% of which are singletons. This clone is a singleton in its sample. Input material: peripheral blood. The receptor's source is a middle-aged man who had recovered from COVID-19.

The CDR3 region is CASSLGSGEQYF. The CDR3, as DNA: TGTGCCAGCAGTTTGGGGAGCGGGGAGCAGTACTTC. This chain joins TRBV28 and TRBJ2-7; tentatively, D is TRBD2 (6 bases). The CDR3 runs 12 residues. V shed 3 bases and J shed 7 bases, with 10 bases lying between them. CDR1 is MDHEN, CDR2 SYDVKM, per germline.